This TCR beta chain was obtained from a study of T cell repertoires in cytomegalovirus infection. Germline V lookup: CDR1 MNHEY, CDR2 SMNVEV (reference sequence). The CDR3 sequence is 15 residues long. Trimming removed 7 bases at V and 7 bases at J, with 17 bases between. Note on this clonotype: The antigen is undetermined.

TCRdb recomputed calls from the reads with MiXCR, one row per CDR3 protein. This repertoire shows about 920,000 distinct CDR3 sequences, approximately 30% found once; its top ten account for roughly 12%. This TCR derives from a human donor in good health (CMV status not recorded). Some clones in this sample may be carry-over from other donors' samples. The sequencing here drew on cultured CD8+ T cells from PBMCs, taken from culture after CMV antigen stimulation. J is TRBJ1-6 and V is TRBV27; no clear D. In nucleotides, the CDR3 is TGTGCCAGCAAATCGCGGGATAGGAGCAATTCACCCCTCCACTTT. Its protein product is CASKSRDRSNSPLHF.